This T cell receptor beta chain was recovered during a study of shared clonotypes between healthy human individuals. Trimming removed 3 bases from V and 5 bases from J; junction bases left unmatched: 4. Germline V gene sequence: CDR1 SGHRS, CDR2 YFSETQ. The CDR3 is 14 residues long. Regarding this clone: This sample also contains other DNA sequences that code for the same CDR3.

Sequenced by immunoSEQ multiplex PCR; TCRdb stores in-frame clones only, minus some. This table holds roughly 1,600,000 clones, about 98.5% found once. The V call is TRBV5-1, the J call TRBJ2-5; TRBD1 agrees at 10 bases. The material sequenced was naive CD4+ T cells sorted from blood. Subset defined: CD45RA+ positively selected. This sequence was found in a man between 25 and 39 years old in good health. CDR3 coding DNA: TGCGCCAGCAGCTCGACAGGGGGCGGCGAGACCCAGTACTTC. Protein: CASSSTGGGETQYF. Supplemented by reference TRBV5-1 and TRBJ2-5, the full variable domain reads KAGVTQTPRYLIKTRGQQVTLSCSPISGHRSVSWYQQTPGQGLQFLFEYFSETQRNKGNFPGRFSGRQFSNSRSEMNVSTLELGDSALYLCASSSTGGGETQYFGPGTRLLVL.